Listed below are T cell receptor beta chains from one sample, sequenced in a study of cytomegalovirus exposure and HLA in healthy donors. Data came from immunoSEQ multiplex PCR; TCRdb stores just in-frame clones and leaves some out. The sample yields 150,000 to 200,000 clones, more than 80% seen once. The sequenced material came from PBMCs. Receptors originate from a man between 18 and 35 years old in good health and CMV-seropositive. Each CDR3 is given with its conserved first and last residue. A D gene is named only where the DNA matches it firmly. Clone sizes are given selectively: once, few, many, or a class where the clone is expanded.

v_call: TRBV19; j_call: TRBJ2-2; cdr3_length: 16; d_call: NA; clone_size: once; cdr3_nt: TGTGCCAGTAACGTGGAGGCAACCGTTAACACCGGGGAGCTGTTTTTT; cdr3_aa: CASNVEATVNTGELFF
v_call: TRBV7-9; j_call: TRBJ2-4; cdr3_length: 14; d_call: NA; clone_size: once; cdr3_nt: TGTGCCAGCAGCTTAGCGCGGGGCGTTGGCATTCAGTACTTC; cdr3_aa: CASSLARGVGIQYF
v_call: TRBV6-1; j_call: TRBJ2-3; cdr3_length: 15; d_call: TRBD2; clone_size: NA; cdr3_nt: TGTGCCAGCAGTCTAGGGGCGGGAGGGGCAGATACGCAGTATTTT; cdr3_aa: CASSLGAGGADTQYF
v_call: TRBV6-6; j_call: TRBJ2-1; cdr3_length: 15; d_call: TRBD2; clone_size: NA; cdr3_nt: TGTGCCAGCAGCCGCGGACTAGCGGGCTACAATGAGCAGTTCTTC; cdr3_aa: CASSRGLAGYNEQFF
v_call: TRBV27; j_call: TRBJ2-7; cdr3_length: 13; d_call: NA; clone_size: NA; cdr3_nt: TGTGCCAGCGGCTCAGGGGTCTCCTACGAGCAGTACTTC; cdr3_aa: CASGSGVSYEQYF
v_call: TRBV10-3; j_call: TRBJ2-1; cdr3_length: 16; d_call: NA; clone_size: few; cdr3_nt: TGTGCCATCAGTGAGCCTAGAGCCTCGGCGAACAATGAGCAGTTCTTC; cdr3_aa: CAISEPRASANNEQFF
v_call: TRBV6-1; j_call: TRBJ1-5; cdr3_length: 14; d_call: NA; clone_size: NA; cdr3_nt: TGTGCCAGCAGCATGAGCAGAGGGGGTCAGCCCCAGCATTTT; cdr3_aa: CASSMSRGGQPQHF
v_call: TRBV5-1; j_call: TRBJ2-3; cdr3_length: 16; d_call: TRBD2; clone_size: NA; cdr3_nt: TGCGCCAGCAGCTTGGGCTCGCGGGGGAGCACAGATACGCAGTATTTT; cdr3_aa: CASSLGSRGSTDTQYF
v_call: TRBV6-1; j_call: TRBJ1-1; cdr3_length: 15; d_call: NA; clone_size: NA; cdr3_nt: TGTGCCAGCAGACTCCGGACAGCCATGAACACTGAAGCTTTCTTT; cdr3_aa: CASRLRTAMNTEAFF
v_call: TRBV7-3; j_call: TRBJ2-7; cdr3_length: 14; d_call: NA; clone_size: NA; cdr3_nt: TGTGCCAGCAGCATCGATGACAGCTCCTACGAGCAGTACTTC; cdr3_aa: CASSIDDSSYEQYF
v_call: TRBV7-2; j_call: TRBJ2-1; cdr3_length: 14; d_call: NA; clone_size: NA; cdr3_nt: TGTGCCAGCAGCTTAGGGCGAGAGGACAATGAGCAGTTCTTC; cdr3_aa: CASSLGREDNEQFF
v_call: TRBV7-3; j_call: TRBJ2-5; cdr3_length: 13; d_call: TRBD1; clone_size: medium-sized; cdr3_nt: TGTGCCAGCAGCTTCACAGGGGGGGAGACCCAGTACTTC; cdr3_aa: CASSFTGGETQYF
v_call: TRBV7-2; j_call: TRBJ2-2; cdr3_length: 13; d_call: NA; clone_size: NA; cdr3_nt: TGTGCCAGCAGCCCTCTAAGCACCGGGGAGCTGTTTTTT; cdr3_aa: CASSPLSTGELFF
v_call: TRBV10-3; j_call: TRBJ1-4; cdr3_length: 14; d_call: TRBD1; clone_size: once; cdr3_nt: TGTGCCATCGGACCGGACAGGGAGAGGGAAAAACTGTTTTTT; cdr3_aa: CAIGPDREREKLFF
v_call: TRBV2; j_call: TRBJ2-1; cdr3_length: 15; d_call: NA; clone_size: NA; cdr3_nt: TGTGCCAGCAATCTAATGGCGGACTCCTACAATGAGCAGTTCTTC; cdr3_aa: CASNLMADSYNEQFF
v_call: TRBV27; j_call: TRBJ2-7; cdr3_length: 12; d_call: TRBD2; clone_size: NA; cdr3_nt: TGTGCCAGCAGTTTTGGGGGGGAAGAGCAGTACTTC; cdr3_aa: CASSFGGEEQYF
v_call: TRBV15; j_call: TRBJ2-2; cdr3_length: 12; d_call: NA; clone_size: NA; cdr3_nt: TGTGCCACCAGCAGGCGCGCCGGGGAGCTGTTTTTT; cdr3_aa: CATSRRAGELFF
v_call: TRBV2; j_call: TRBJ1-1; cdr3_length: 15; d_call: TRBD1; clone_size: NA; cdr3_nt: TGTGCCAGCAGGACTGACAGGGGGGAAAACACTGAAGCTTTCTTT; cdr3_aa: CASRTDRGENTEAFF
v_call: TRBV27; j_call: TRBJ2-5; cdr3_length: 13; d_call: NA; clone_size: NA; cdr3_nt: TGTGCCAGCAGTTTATCGTTCTGGGACAACCAGTACTTC; cdr3_aa: CASSLSFWDNQYF
v_call: TRBV28; j_call: TRBJ2-7; cdr3_length: 17; d_call: TRBD1; clone_size: NA; cdr3_nt: TGTGCCAGCAGTTTCTCATTCGGGACAGGGACTTCCTACGAGCAGTACTTC; cdr3_aa: CASSFSFGTGTSYEQYF
v_call: TRBV25-1; j_call: TRBJ2-4; cdr3_length: 15; d_call: NA; clone_size: NA; cdr3_nt: TGTGCCAGCAGCCGAGACGGGTTAGCCAAAAACATTCAGTACTTC; cdr3_aa: CASSRDGLAKNIQYF
v_call: TRBV29-1; j_call: TRBJ2-7; cdr3_length: 14; d_call: TRBD2; clone_size: NA; cdr3_nt: TGCAGCGTTTATCTCGGGACTACCTCCTACGAGCAGTACTTC; cdr3_aa: CSVYLGTTSYEQYF
v_call: TRBV11-2; j_call: TRBJ1-1; cdr3_length: 15; d_call: NA; clone_size: NA; cdr3_nt: TGTGCCAGCAGCTTAAGGGGGACGGTGAACACTGAAGCTTTCTTT; cdr3_aa: CASSLRGTVNTEAFF
v_call: TRBV6-6; j_call: TRBJ1-1; cdr3_length: 12; d_call: NA; clone_size: NA; cdr3_nt: TGTGCCAGCAGTTACCAGCTGGGCTTAGGGGACTTT; cdr3_aa: CASSYQLGLGDF
v_call: TRBV18; j_call: TRBJ2-1; cdr3_length: 14; d_call: NA; clone_size: NA; cdr3_nt: TGTGCCAGCTCACCAACCGGAGAATACAATGAGCAGTTCTTC; cdr3_aa: CASSPTGEYNEQFF
v_call: TRBV5-8; j_call: TRBJ2-1; cdr3_length: 19; d_call: TRBD2; clone_size: NA; cdr3_nt: TGTGCCAGCAGCTCAAGCGGCCTAGCGGGAGGGAGCTCCTACAATGAGCAGTTCTTC; cdr3_aa: CASSSSGLAGGSSYNEQFF
v_call: TRBV27; j_call: TRBJ2-5; cdr3_length: 14; d_call: NA; clone_size: NA; cdr3_nt: TGTGCCAGCAGTCTTTCTCTATCACAGGGGACCCAGTACTTC; cdr3_aa: CASSLSLSQGTQYF